The entry that follows covers one TCR beta chain sequence. What it binds is not known. Assay: immunoSEQ multiplex PCR; the TCRdb copy retains only in-frame clones and omits some. The sample includes tens of thousands of clones, about 90% of them seen just once. The data belong to a study of resident and recirculating memory T cells in vitiligo. Looking at the study overall: Samples were epidermis from two lesional and two nonlesional sites, plus PBMCs. No cells were sorted; samples were homogenized just before genomic DNA extraction. Overall study findings and caveats: No unique dominant TCR clone was found in vitiligo lesions.

Patients had received no treatment within the previous three months. This CDR3 is built from 16 residues. The germline CDR1 and CDR2 sequences are WSHSY and SAAADI. V lost 4 bases and J lost 2, with 16 bases in between. The receptor was derived from a male donor with vitiligo. The gene calls are TRBV10-2 and TRBJ2-3; possibly TRBD1 for D (5 bases). Sequencing was carried out using blood. This chain's CDR3 is CASSGRHKGYTDTQYF. The CDR3 nucleotides are TGCGCCAGCAGTGGACGCCACAAGGGGTACACAGATACGCAGTATTTT.